This T cell receptor (beta chain) was retrieved from a study of CD8+ T cells in alopecia areata. CDR1 and CDR2 (germline): SGHRS, YFSETQ. The CDR3 is 15 amino acids. V was trimmed by 4 bases and J by 0 bases, leaving 14 bases between them. Extraction of RNA preceded its reverse transcription into cDNA, which served as the sequencing template. Some clones are missing from TCRdb's copy, which holds only in-frame ones; the method was immunoSEQ multiplex PCR. This repertoire shows 200,000 to 250,000 clones, approximately 52% found once; its top ten account for around 0.44%. This clone was seen a few times.

This rearrangement joins TRBV5-1 to TRBJ2-7; perhaps D is TRBD1 or TRBD2 (5 bases each). The source of this sequence is a human donor with alopecia areata. The sequencing here drew on CD4+ T cells sorted from blood, taken at week 0. As DNA, the CDR3 is TGCGCCAGCAGCAACCGGGACCCCGGCTCCTACGAGCAGTACTTC. Translation gives CASSNRDPGSYEQYF. The whole variable domain, remainder taken from reference TRBV5-1 and TRBJ2-7, is KAGVTQTPRYLIKTRGQQVTLSCSPISGHRSVSWYQQTPGQGLQFLFEYFSETQRNKGNFPGRFSGRQFSNSRSEMNVSTLELGDSALYLCASSNRDPGSYEQYFGPGTRLTVT.